The rows below give T cell receptor beta chains drawn from one sample of a study of Graves' ophthalmopathy and Graves' hyperthyroidism. TCRdb independently ran MiXCR on the multiplex PCR reads; one entry per CDR3 protein. The table records 300,000 to 350,000 distinct CDR3 sequences, roughly 15% of them present only once. The sequenced sample consisted of peripheral blood. Source of these receptors: an adult man with Graves' ophthalmopathy. The CDR3 runs from the conserved cysteine through the conserved F or W. A D gene is named only where the DNA matches it firmly. Expanded clones are given a class, and other clones once, few, many or no size at all.

abundance: -
v_gene: TRBV6-2/TRBV6-3
d_gene: TRBD2
j_gene: TRBJ2-2
CDR3nt: TGTGCCAGCAGTTACTTCGGGACTAGCGGACCCTCATGGGGCACCGGGGAGCTGTTTTTT
CDR3aa: CASSYFGTSGPSWGTGELFF

abundance: many
v_gene: TRBV3-1
d_gene: TRBD2
j_gene: TRBJ2-7
CDR3nt: TGTGCCAGCACCCGAGCCAGCGGGAGCTCCTACGAGCAGTACTTC
CDR3aa: CASTRASGSSYEQYF

abundance: -
v_gene: TRBV6-1
d_gene: -
j_gene: TRBJ1-2
CDR3nt: TGTGCCAGCACCATGGACGGCCACTATGGCTACATCTTC
CDR3aa: CASTMDGHYGYIF

abundance: many
v_gene: TRBV2
d_gene: -
j_gene: TRBJ2-2
CDR3nt: TGTGCCAGCAGTTTACTAGAGCTGAACACCGGGGAGCTGTTTTTT
CDR3aa: CASSLLELNTGELFF

abundance: many
v_gene: TRBV12-3/TRBV12-4
d_gene: -
j_gene: TRBJ1-1
CDR3nt: TGTGCCAGCAGTAGACTTACGGATAACACTGAAGCTTTCTTT
CDR3aa: CASSRLTDNTEAFF

abundance: many
v_gene: TRBV20-1
d_gene: TRBD1
j_gene: TRBJ1-1
CDR3nt: TGCAGTGCCGAACTGGGACAGGCTGAAGCTTTCTTT
CDR3aa: CSAELGQAEAFF

abundance: -
v_gene: TRBV12-3/TRBV12-4
d_gene: -
j_gene: TRBJ2-5
CDR3nt: TGTGCCAGCAGTTTAAGGGCAGAAGAGACCCAGTACTTC
CDR3aa: CASSLRAEETQYF

abundance: few
v_gene: TRBV15
d_gene: -
j_gene: TRBJ2-7
CDR3nt: TGTGCCACCAGCAGAGATATCGACAGGTCCTACGAGCAGTACTTC
CDR3aa: CATSRDIDRSYEQYF

abundance: many
v_gene: TRBV18
d_gene: -
j_gene: TRBJ2-7
CDR3nt: TGCGCCAGCAGCCAGGGAGCGGCCTACGAGCAGTACTTC
CDR3aa: CASSQGAAYEQYF

abundance: -
v_gene: TRBV6-2/TRBV6-3
d_gene: TRBD1
j_gene: TRBJ1-5
CDR3nt: TGTGCCAGCAGTTACTTAAGGATGAACAGGGGGAATTTCCAGCCCCAGCATTTT
CDR3aa: CASSYLRMNRGNFQPQHF

abundance: many
v_gene: TRBV6-2/TRBV6-3
d_gene: TRBD2
j_gene: TRBJ2-7
CDR3nt: TGTGCCAGCAGCCCGACCCTAGCGGGAGGGTCCAATTTCTACGAGCAGTACTTC
CDR3aa: CASSPTLAGGSNFYEQYF

abundance: -
v_gene: TRBV15
d_gene: TRBD2
j_gene: TRBJ2-2
CDR3nt: TGTGCCACCAGCAGAGGTGGGGCGGGAGTTGCGGCCGGGGAGCTGTTTTTT
CDR3aa: CATSRGGAGVAAGELFF

abundance: many
v_gene: TRBV7-2
d_gene: -
j_gene: TRBJ1-1
CDR3nt: TGTGCCAGCAGCTTAGGGAGTCAGGGAAACGCTGAAGCTTTCTTT
CDR3aa: CASSLGSQGNAEAFF

abundance: few
v_gene: TRBV30
d_gene: -
j_gene: TRBJ1-2
CDR3nt: TGTGCCTGGAGACAGGAGTGGGACTATGGCTACACCTTC
CDR3aa: CAWRQEWDYGYTF

abundance: many
v_gene: TRBV29-1
d_gene: -
j_gene: TRBJ2-6
CDR3nt: TGCAGCGTTGACGAAATCTCTGGGGCCAACGTCCTGACTTTC
CDR3aa: CSVDEISGANVLTF

abundance: many
v_gene: TRBV15
d_gene: -
j_gene: TRBJ2-7
CDR3nt: TGTGCCACCAGCAGAGATATGGACTCCTACGAGCAGTACTTC
CDR3aa: CATSRDMDSYEQYF